This TCR beta chain was recovered during a study of blood T cell repertoires in COVID-19. Whole-study context: COVID-19 samples, acute and convalescent, were from the United States, Italy and Spain. In each case, the material was cDNA or gDNA derived from T cells, B-cell-depleted T cells, or PBMCs.

In the original processing: Reference gene primer amplification gave estimated nucleated cell counts. Here immunoSEQ multiplex PCR was the method, and the copy in TCRdb shows in-frame clones only, minus some. V, J and clone size are taken as reported in that table, and D and trimming were inferred from the DNA itself. The sample lists under 200,000 clones, around 83% occurring once. Germline CDR1 and CDR2: SGHDT and YYEEEE. V shed 2 bases and J shed 7 bases, with 16 bases lying between them. The CDR3 spans 15 residues. Participants had their cohort set by participant-reported clinical history. The specimen sequenced was PBMCs or T cells enriched from blood (not recorded which). The receptor's source is a woman aged 45-60 years in a cohort exposed to, infected with or recovered from COVID-19 (not recorded which). The chain couples TRBV5-6 to TRBJ2-1; weak D call: TRBD1 (6 bases). Here the CDR3 reads CASSLWDTPRNEQFF. The DNA of the CDR3 is TGTGCCAGCAGCTTATGGGACACCCCCCGAAATGAGCAGTTCTTC.